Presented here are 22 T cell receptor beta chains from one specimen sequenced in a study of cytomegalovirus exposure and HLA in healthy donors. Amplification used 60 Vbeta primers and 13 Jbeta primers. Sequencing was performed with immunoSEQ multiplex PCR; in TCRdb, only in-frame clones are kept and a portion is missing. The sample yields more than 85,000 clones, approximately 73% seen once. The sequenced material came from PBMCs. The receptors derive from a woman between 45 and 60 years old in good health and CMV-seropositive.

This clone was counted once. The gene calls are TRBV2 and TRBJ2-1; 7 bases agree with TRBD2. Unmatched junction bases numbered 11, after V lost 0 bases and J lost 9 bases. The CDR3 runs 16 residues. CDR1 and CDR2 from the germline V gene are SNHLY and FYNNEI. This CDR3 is CASSEARKLASREQFF. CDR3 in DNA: TGTGCCAGCAGTGAAGCAAGGAAACTAGCGAGTCGTGAGCAGTTCTTC. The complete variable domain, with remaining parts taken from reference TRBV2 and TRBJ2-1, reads EPEVTQTPSHQVTQMGQEVILRCVPISNHLYFYWYRQILGQKVEFLVSFYNNEISEKSEIFDDQFSVERPDGSNFTLKIRSTKLEDSAMYFCASSEARKLASREQFFGPGTRLTVL.

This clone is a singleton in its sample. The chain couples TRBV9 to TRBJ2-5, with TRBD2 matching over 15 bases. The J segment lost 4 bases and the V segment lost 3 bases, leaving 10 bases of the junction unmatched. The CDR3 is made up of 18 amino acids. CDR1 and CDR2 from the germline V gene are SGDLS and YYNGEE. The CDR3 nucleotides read TGTGCCAGCAGCGATAAGCCGGGACTAGCGGGAGGCTCAGAGACCCAGTACTTC. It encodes CASSDKPGLAGGSETQYF.

CDR3 nucleotides: TGCGCCAGCAGCCTAACCGGGACAAACACCGGGGAGCTGTTTTTT. Protein sequence: CASSLTGTNTGELFF. The chain is built from TRBV4-1 and TRBJ2-2; tentatively, D is TRBD1 (6 bases). V was cut by 4 bases and J by 2 bases, with 11 bases left in between. In germline, CDR1 is MGHRA, CDR2 YSYEKL. This CDR3 has 15 amino acids.

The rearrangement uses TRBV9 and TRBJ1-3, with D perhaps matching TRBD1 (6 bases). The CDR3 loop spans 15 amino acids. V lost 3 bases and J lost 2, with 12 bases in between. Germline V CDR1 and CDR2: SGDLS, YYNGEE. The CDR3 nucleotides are TGTGCCAGCAGCGGGACAGTTCAAACTGGAAACACCATATATTTT. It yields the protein CASSGTVQTGNTIYF.

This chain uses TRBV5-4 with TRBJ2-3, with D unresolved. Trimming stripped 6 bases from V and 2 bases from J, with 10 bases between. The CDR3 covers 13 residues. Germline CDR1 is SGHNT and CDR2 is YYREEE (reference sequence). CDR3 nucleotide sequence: TGTGCCAGCACCGTAGTTGACACAGATACGCAGTATTTT. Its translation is CASTVVDTDTQYF.

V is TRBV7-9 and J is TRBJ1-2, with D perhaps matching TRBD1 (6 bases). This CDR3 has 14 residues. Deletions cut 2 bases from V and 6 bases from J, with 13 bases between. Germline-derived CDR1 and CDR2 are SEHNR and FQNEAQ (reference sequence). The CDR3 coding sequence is TGTGCCAGCAGCTTATCGGGAGGGGGGGATGGCTACACCTTC. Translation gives CASSLSGGGDGYTF.

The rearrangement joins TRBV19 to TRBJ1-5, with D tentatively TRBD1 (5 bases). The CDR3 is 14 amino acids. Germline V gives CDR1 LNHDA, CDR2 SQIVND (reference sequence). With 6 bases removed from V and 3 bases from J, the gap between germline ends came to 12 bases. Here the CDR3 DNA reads TGTGCCAGTAGCCTACAGGACACCAATCAGCCCCAGCATTTT. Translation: CASSLQDTNQPQHF.

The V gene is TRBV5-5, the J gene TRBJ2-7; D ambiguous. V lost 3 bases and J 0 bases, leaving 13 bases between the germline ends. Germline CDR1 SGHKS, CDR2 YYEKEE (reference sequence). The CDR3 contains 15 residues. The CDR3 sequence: CASSSRGVSSYEQYF. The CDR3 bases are TGTGCCAGCAGCTCGCGCGGAGTAAGCTCCTACGAGCAGTACTTC.

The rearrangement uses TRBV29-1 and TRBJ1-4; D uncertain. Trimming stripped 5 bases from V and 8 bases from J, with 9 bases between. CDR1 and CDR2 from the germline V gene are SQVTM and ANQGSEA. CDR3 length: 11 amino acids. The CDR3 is CSVSKSEKLFF. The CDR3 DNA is TGCAGCGTTTCTAAGAGCGAAAAACTGTTTTTT.

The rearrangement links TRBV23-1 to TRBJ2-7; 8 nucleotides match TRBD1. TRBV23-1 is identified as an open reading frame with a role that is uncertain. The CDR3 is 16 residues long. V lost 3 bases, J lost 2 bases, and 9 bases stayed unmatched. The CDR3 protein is CASSQTGQGLTYEQYF. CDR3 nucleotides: TGCGCCAGCAGTCAGACCGGACAGGGCCTGACCTACGAGCAGTACTTC.

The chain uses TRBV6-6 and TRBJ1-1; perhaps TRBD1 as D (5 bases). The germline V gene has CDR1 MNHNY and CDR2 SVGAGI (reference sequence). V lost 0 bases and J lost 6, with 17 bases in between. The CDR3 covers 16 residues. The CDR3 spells CASSYSKFGGGPEAFF. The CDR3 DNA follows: TGTGCCAGCAGTTACTCGAAATTTGGGGGAGGACCTGAAGCTTTCTTT.

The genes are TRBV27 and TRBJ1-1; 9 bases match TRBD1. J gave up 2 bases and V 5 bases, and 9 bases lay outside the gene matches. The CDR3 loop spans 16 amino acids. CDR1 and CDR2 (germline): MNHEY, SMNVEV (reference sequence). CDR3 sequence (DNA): TGTGCCAGCAGTCCGGGGACAGGGACGATTAACACTGAAGCTTTCTTT. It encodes CASSPGTGTINTEAFF.

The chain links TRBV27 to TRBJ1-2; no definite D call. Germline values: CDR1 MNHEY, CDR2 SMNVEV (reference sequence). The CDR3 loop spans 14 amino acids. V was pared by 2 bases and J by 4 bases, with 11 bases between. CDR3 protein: CASSLRWTGYGYTF. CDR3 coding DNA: TGTGCCAGCAGTTTACGCTGGACTGGCTATGGCTACACCTTC.

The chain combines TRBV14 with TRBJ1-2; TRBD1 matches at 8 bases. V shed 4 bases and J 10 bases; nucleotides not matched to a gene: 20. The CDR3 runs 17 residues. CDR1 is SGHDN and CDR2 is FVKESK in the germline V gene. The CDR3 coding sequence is TGTGCCAGCAGCCCCAAGTCCGGTGCCGGGACAGGTCGGGCCTACACCTTC. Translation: CASSPKSGAGTGRAYTF.

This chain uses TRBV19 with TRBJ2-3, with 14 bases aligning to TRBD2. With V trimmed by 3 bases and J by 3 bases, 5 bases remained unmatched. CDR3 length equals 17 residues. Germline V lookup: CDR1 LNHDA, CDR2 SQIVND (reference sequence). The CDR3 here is CASSILGTSGSTDTQYF. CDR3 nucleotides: TGTGCCAGTAGTATTCTCGGGACTAGCGGGAGTACAGATACGCAGTATTTT.

This CDR3 is CASSPDSAGGEKLFF. The CDR3 DNA sequence: TGTGCCAGCTCACCCGACAGTGCGGGGGGAGAAAAACTGTTTTTT. The genes are TRBV18 and TRBJ1-4, with D possibly being TRBD1 (5 bases). Germline V lookup: CDR1 KGHSH, CDR2 LQKENI. The CDR3 covers 15 residues. V lost 3 bases and J 8 bases, leaving 16 bases between the germline ends.

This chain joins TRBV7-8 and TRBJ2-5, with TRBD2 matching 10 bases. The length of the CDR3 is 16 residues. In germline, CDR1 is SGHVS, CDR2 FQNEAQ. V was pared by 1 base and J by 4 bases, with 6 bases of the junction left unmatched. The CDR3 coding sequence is TGTGCCAGCAGCTTAGGGCCTAGCGGGAGTGGAGAGACCCAGTACTTC. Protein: CASSLGPSGSGETQYF.

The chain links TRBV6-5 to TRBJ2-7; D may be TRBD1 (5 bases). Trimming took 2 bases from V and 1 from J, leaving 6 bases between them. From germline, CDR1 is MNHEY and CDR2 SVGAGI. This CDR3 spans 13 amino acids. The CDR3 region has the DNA TGTGCCAGCAGTTACGGGGCTTCCTACGAGCAGTACTTC. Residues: CASSYGASYEQYF.

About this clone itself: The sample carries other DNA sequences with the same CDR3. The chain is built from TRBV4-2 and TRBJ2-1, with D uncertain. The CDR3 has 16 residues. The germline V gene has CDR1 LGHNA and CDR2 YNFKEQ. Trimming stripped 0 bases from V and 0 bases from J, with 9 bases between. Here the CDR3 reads CASSQDLAGSYNEQFF. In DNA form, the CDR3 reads TGTGCCAGCAGCCAAGATCTGGCAGGCTCCTACAATGAGCAGTTCTTC.

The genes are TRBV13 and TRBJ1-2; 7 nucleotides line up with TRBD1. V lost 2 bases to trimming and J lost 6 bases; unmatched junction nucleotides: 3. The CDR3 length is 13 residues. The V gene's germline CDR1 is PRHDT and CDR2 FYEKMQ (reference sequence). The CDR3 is CASSLFRGDGYTF. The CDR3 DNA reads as TGTGCCAGCAGCTTATTCAGGGGGGATGGCTACACCTTC. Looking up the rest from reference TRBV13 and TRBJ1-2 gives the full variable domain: AAGVIQSPRHLIKEKRETATLKCYPIPRHDTVYWYQQGPGQDPQFLISFYEKMQSDKGSIPDRFSAQQFSDYHSELNMSSLELGDSALYFCASSLFRGDGYTFGSGTRLTVV.

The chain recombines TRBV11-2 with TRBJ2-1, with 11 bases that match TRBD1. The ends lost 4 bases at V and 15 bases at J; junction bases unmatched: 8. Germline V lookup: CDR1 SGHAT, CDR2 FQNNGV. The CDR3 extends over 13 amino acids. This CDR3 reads CASSSSGQGALFF. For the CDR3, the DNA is TGTGCCAGCAGCTCCTCAGGACAGGGGGCTCTGTTCTTC.

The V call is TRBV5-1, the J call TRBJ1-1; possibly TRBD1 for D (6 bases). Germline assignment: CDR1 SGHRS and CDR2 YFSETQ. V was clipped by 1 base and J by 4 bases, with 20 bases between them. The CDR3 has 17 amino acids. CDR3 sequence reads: CASSLSGAPRDSTEAFF. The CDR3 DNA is TGCGCCAGCAGCTTGTCAGGGGCCCCTCGTGATAGCACTGAAGCTTTCTTT.